Listed here are 2 T cell receptor beta chains from one sample, sequenced in a study of HIV-infected patients and healthy controls. The repertoire came from unfractionated whole blood and reflected all unsorted peripheral T cells. Alpha and beta constant-region primers primed reverse transcription of around 500 ng RNA. Each of the alpha and beta chains got its own library through chain-specific third strand synthesis with indices. TCRdb fed the 5' RACE reads into MiXCR, producing one record per CDR3 protein. Of 7,500 to 10,000 distinct CDR3 sequences listed, 8% to 9.5% are singletons. The sample here was blood, taken before antiretroviral therapy. The receptors were sampled from an adult with HIV infection. The donor label of this sample is uncertain.

This clonotype was recorded once. This CDR3 is CASSLGSQLPVYGYTF. In DNA form, the CDR3 reads TGTGCCAGCAGCTTGGGTTCCCAATTGCCCGTCTATGGCTACACCTTC. This rearrangement joins TRBV7-9 to TRBJ1-2; no reliable D call. Trimming removed 3 bases at V and 4 bases at J, with 18 bases between. CDR3 length equals 16 residues. Germline CDR1 SEHNR, CDR2 FQNEAQ (reference sequence).

At least ten counts were recorded for this clonotype. The chain recombines TRBV6-5 with TRBJ1-1; D gene unclear. The ends were cut back, 6 bases at V and 4 bases at J, with 12 bases in the middle. Germline CDR1 MNHEY, CDR2 SVGAGI. This CDR3 has 13 amino acids. DNA of the CDR3: TGTGCCAGCAGGGGAGGTTGGAGCACTGAAGCTTTCTTT. It codes for CASRGGWSTEAFF.